The 10 T cell receptor beta chains presented below share a single source sample, sequenced in a study of T cells after yellow fever vaccination (dated by TCRdb to about 2019). Library preparation employed 5' RACE. Sequencing instrument: Illumina NovaSeq 6000. TCRdb reworked the public reads: Q25 trimming with fastp, MiXCR clone assembly, productive beta chains retained. When rows share a CDR3 protein, they turn into one entry using the most common DNA and genes. Present in this sample are under 200,000 distinct CDR3 sequences, roughly 11% of which were seen just once. The ten largest make up 36% of the sample. The intended sense of this specimen's treatment or condition label: live attenuated yellow fever vaccine strain. Sequences were derived from CD8+ T cells sorted from PBMCs, sampled 15 days after the yellow fever booster vaccination. Receptors originate from a man aged 18 to 29 who received the YFV17D yellow fever vaccine.

This clonotype was counted a few times. V is TRBV7-2 and J is TRBJ2-7, with D possibly being TRBD1 or TRBD2 (6 bases each). This CDR3 spans 14 amino acids. Per germline, CDR1 SGHTA and CDR2 FQGNSA. V lost 5 bases and J 4 bases, leaving 15 bases between the germline ends. The CDR3 region has the DNA TGTGCCAGCAGCCCTAGGTCGGGGGCTTACGAGCAGTACGTC. It yields the protein CASSPRSGAYEQYV.

The gene calls are TRBV29-1 and TRBJ1-4; D unclear. Germline assignment: CDR1 SQVTM and CDR2 ANQGSEA. Trimming took 6 bases from V and 7 from J, leaving 12 bases between them. The CDR3 contains 12 residues. This CDR3 is CSVGYMGEKLFF. The CDR3 DNA sequence: TGCAGCGTGGGGTACATGGGTGAAAAACTGTTTTTT.

V and J are TRBV10-3 and TRBJ1-2; no clear D. The V gene lost 7 bases and the J gene lost 11 bases, with 11 bases spanning the gap. CDR1 and CDR2 (germline): ENHRY, SYGVKD. The CDR3 is made up of 10 amino acids. The CDR3 sequence: CAITKPNYTF. CDR3 sequence (DNA): TGTGCCATCACGAAGCCCAATTACACCTTC.

The chain links TRBV11-2 to TRBJ2-7; D is possibly TRBD1 (5 bases). The CDR3 loop spans 15 amino acids. The ends were cut back, 2 bases at V and 2 bases at J, with 13 bases in the middle. The germline gives CDR1 SGHAT, CDR2 FQNNGV. CDR3 protein: CASSLPTPTAYEQYF. The CDR3 nucleotides are TGTGCCAGCAGCTTACCCACCCCGACAGCCTACGAGCAGTACTTC.

In this sample, this clonotype turned up many times. The chain is built from TRBV5-5 and TRBJ2-2; D gene ambiguous. The CDR3 spans 15 residues. Deletions cut 2 bases from V and 0 bases from J, with 8 bases between. The germline V gene encodes CDR1 SGHKS and CDR2 YYEKEE (reference sequence). For the CDR3, the DNA is TGTGCCAGCAGCTTCTGGCCGGCGAACACCGGGGAGCTGTTTTTT. It specifies CASSFWPANTGELFF. Using reference TRBV5-5 and TRBJ2-2 for the parts outside the CDR3, the full variable domain is DAGVTQSPTHLIKTRGQQVTLRCSPISGHKSVSWYQQVLGQGPQFIFQYYEKEERGRGNFPDRFSARQFPNYSSELNVNALLLGDSALYLCASSFWPANTGELFFGEGSRLTVL.

This chain links TRBV29-1 with TRBJ2-2, with D possibly TRBD1 on 6 matching bases. The CDR3 is 14 residues long. V gave up 3 bases and J gave up 1 base, with 9 bases separating them. Germline CDR1 and CDR2: SQVTM and ANQGSEA. The CDR3 is CSVDPQGNTGELFF. The CDR3 DNA reads TGCAGCGTTGACCCACAGGGGAACACCGGGGAGCTGTTTTTT.

This clonotype came up a few times. This chain links TRBV6-1 with TRBJ2-7; D perhaps matches TRBD2 (6 bases). CDR3 length equals 10 residues. CDR1 is MNHNS, CDR2 SASEGT, per germline. V lost 11 bases, J lost 6 bases, and 11 bases lay in between. CDR3 in DNA: TGTGCCGCTGGGGGGAGCGAGCAGTACGTC. Translation: CAAGGSEQYV.

This clonotype was observed a few times. J is TRBJ1-1 and V is TRBV4-3, with TRBD1 matching over 7 bases. With V trimmed by 4 bases and J by 8 bases, 7 bases remained unmatched. The CDR3 spans 13 residues. Germline CDR1 and CDR2: LGHNA and YSLEER. DNA for the CDR3: TGCGCCAGCAGCCTCGACAGGGAATGGGAAGCTTTCTTT. It yields the protein CASSLDREWEAFF.

The chain links TRBV5-4 to TRBJ2-1, with D uncertain. CDR1 is SGHNT, CDR2 YYREEE, per germline (reference sequence). Trimming removed 0 bases from V and 2 bases from J, with 9 bases in between. This CDR3 spans 15 amino acids. CDR3 in DNA: TGTGCCAGCAGCTTGGTGGCGACACCCTACAATGAGCAGTTCTTC. Its translation: CASSLVATPYNEQFF.

This clonotype was seen a few times. The chain has TRBV9 and TRBJ1-1, with 8 bases aligning to TRBD1. The CDR3 runs to 15 residues. After removal of 4 bases from V and 1 base from J, the junction contained 6 bases not matched to a gene. Germline V gene sequence: CDR1 SGDLS, CDR2 YYNGEE. This CDR3 is CASSTRTGQNTEAFF. The CDR3 DNA reads TGTGCCAGCAGCACGCGGACAGGGCAGAACACTGAAGCTTTCTTT.